This T cell receptor beta chain derives from a study of OX40 agonist ivuxolimab in advanced cancers. In the study overall: Ivuxolimab is a fully human IgG2 antibody that activates OX40 (CD134). Ivuxolimab, which patients received intravenously every 2 weeks, was dosed at 0.01 to 10 mg/kg. A male proportion of around 86% was recorded, with mean age about 60 years and range about 23 to 80.

V was pared by 1 base and J by 14 bases, with 16 bases between. The length of the CDR3 is 13 residues. Germline CDR1 reads LGHNA; CDR2 reads YSLEER. Libraries were prepared by immunoSEQ multiplex PCR; TCRdb keeps only in-frame clonotypes and omits some of them. The table includes fewer than 120,000 clones, roughly nine tenths detected once. The sequence was obtained from an adult with an advanced solid tumor such as melanoma, head and neck, liver or kidney cancer. The specimen comprised CD4+ or CD8+ T cells sorted from blood, sampled in a trial of the OX40 agonist ivuxolimab. The chain joins TRBV4-3 to TRBJ2-3; no definite D call. CDR3: CASSQGKSPVRYF. As DNA, the CDR3 is TGCGCCAGCAGCCAAGGGAAATCGCCCGTCCGGTATTTT.